This T cell receptor (beta chain) is drawn from a study of cytomegalovirus exposure and HLA in healthy donors. General study findings and limits: Earlier results showed most TCR beta V segments being productive about 87% or about 30% of the time.

On this clone itself: Its antigen is not identified.

Both 60 Vbeta primers and 13 Jbeta primers went into the PCR. TCRdb's table, derived via immunoSEQ multiplex PCR, lists solely in-frame clones and lacks some. The specimen's table records under 70,000 clones. The clonotype was recovered from a young woman in good health and CMV-seronegative. Material: PBMCs.

CDR3 in amino acids: CASSATSGYTDTQYF. The DNA for the CDR3 is TGTGCCAGCAGTGCGACTAGCGGCTACACAGATACGCAGTATTTT. The chain carries TRBV6-4 and TRBJ2-3, with 9 bases lining up with TRBD2. CDR3 size: 15 residues. Germline V CDR1 and CDR2: MRHNA, SNTAGT. The V gene end was trimmed by 4 bases and the J gene end by 2 bases; junction bases not matched to a gene: 4.